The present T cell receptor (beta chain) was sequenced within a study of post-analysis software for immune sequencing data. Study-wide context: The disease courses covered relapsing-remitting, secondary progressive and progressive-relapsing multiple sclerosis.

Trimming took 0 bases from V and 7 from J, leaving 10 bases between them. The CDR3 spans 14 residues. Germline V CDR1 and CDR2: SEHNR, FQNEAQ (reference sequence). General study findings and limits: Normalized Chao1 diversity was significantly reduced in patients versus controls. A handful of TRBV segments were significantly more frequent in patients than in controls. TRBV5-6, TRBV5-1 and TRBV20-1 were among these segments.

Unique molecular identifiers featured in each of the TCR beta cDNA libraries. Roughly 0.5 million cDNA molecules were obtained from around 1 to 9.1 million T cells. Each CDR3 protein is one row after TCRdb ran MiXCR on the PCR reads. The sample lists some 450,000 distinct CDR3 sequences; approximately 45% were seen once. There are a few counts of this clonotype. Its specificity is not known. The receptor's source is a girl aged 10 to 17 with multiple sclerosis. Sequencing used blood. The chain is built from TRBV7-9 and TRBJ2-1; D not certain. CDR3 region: CASSLAGLENEQFF. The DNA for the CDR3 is TGTGCCAGCAGCTTAGCGGGTTTGGAAAATGAGCAGTTCTTC.